What follows describes a single TCR beta chain. Its antigen remains undetermined. Base qualities are not at hand, and no much larger clone is one base apart. Including the terminal cysteine and phenylalanine, the CDR3 comprises 16 residues. Left in the record is the CDR3 DNA by itself, 48 bases read in frame from the first base. The germline V gene provides CDR1 MNHGY and CDR2 SAAAGT. After removal of 2 bases from V and 7 bases from J, the junction retains 10 bases not matched to a gene. Peripheral blood CD8+ and CD4+ T cells from healthy donors, Susac syndrome patients and multiple sclerosis patients were profiled by high-throughput TCR beta sequencing. The multiple sclerosis controls were treatment-naive patients whose relapsing-remitting disease, either stable or active, fulfilled the revised McDonald criteria. Bulk CD8+ and CD4+ T cells were purified by magnetic negative isolation, while CD8+ TEMRA cells were enriched using FACS. Blood was collected in EDTA tubes and processed within 24 hours, with PBMCs isolated through density gradient centrifugation. PBMCs intended for TCR sequencing were cryopreserved in liquid nitrogen and thawed later in a water bath at 37 degrees C. A purity of at least 90% was achieved for sorted or isolated CD4+, CD8+ and CD8+ TEMRA cells.

RNA was extracted using the RNeasy kit, and roughly 0.5 to 1 microgram was reverse transcribed with random hexamers. The immunoSEQ multiplex PCR assay, which covers 54 Vbeta and 13 Jbeta segments, was used to amplify TCR beta CDR3 regions. Bias from PCR amplification was corrected by using a synthetic template baseline for primer optimization and for computational correction. On the authors' methods: Reads were assigned to V, D and J genes according to IMGT and analyzed in immunoSEQ Analyzer, with only productive sequences retained. To calculate clonality, Shannon entropy was normalized by log2 of the number of productive unique sequences and then subtracted from one. For each patient and control, public and private clones were evaluated among the 100 most prevalent clones. Clones were defined as Susac-specific when absent from the healthy and MS cohorts, from fewer than 1,200 published viral clones and from other ImmuneACCESS disease sequences. TCRdb reran the public reads through fastp at Q25 and MiXCR, keeping productive beta chains. Each CDR3 protein gets just one entry, which takes the most common genes and DNA from the rows behind it. The V and J calls shown here were made by TCRdb, not taken from the authors' results. The sample table lists some 110,000 distinct CDR3 sequences, about 92% of them with a count of one. Approximately 0.097% of the sample lies in the top ten.

This specimen belongs to a study of CD8 T cells in Susac syndrome (dated by TCRdb to about 2019). In terms of the full investigation: Whether CD8+ T cell activation and differentiation in Susac syndrome was antigen driven was tested using repertoire sequencing. Points the paper makes about the study in general: The number of individuals in the TCR sequencing and HLA analysis was recognized as being relatively small.

The source of this sequence is a human donor with multiple sclerosis. Sample: CD4+ T cells from PBMCs. The V and J genes are TRBV6-8 and TRBJ2-2; a stretch of 7 junction bases matches TRBD1. The DNA sequence follows: TGTGCCAGCAGTTACCCCCGGGGACAGATCTACGGGGAGCTGTTTTTT. Its protein is CASSYPRGQIYGELFF.